This TCR beta chain was sequenced for a study of regulatory T cells in long-lasting Graves disease. This CDR3 contains 14 residues. V lost 5 bases and J 1 base, leaving 9 bases between the germline ends. This clonotype has at least ten counts. Its antigen is currently unknown. Stated time point: newly diagnosed GD, antithyroid drugs for less than 3 months. PBMCs provided the RNA from which the TCR library was made. Under American Thyroid Association guidelines, Graves' disease was diagnosed. TCR beta libraries were built with iRepertoire HTBI primers and Arm-PCR of CDR3 regions. TCRdb reanalysed the multiplex PCR reads using MiXCR and keeps one entry per CDR3 protein. The sample includes about 470,000 distinct CDR3 sequences, 15% of them seen just once. Notes on the study in general: Sharing of public clonotypes was greater in persistent patients (around 2,500) than in new patients (approximately 940).

These sequences were also reported in another study, on T cells in Graves' hyperthyroidism and ophthalmopathy. From that report: Patients counted as stable if ophthalmopathy did not develop within 18 months. Most thyroid-expanded clonotypes above 0.001 were also found in blood.

The V and J genes are TRBV12-3 or TRBV12-4 and TRBJ2-1; weak D call: TRBD2 (5 bases). This specimen consisted of peripheral blood mononuclear cells (PBMCs), obtained at new diagnosis, from a patient treated with antithyroid drugs. This TCR came from a woman aged 25-40 years with Graves disease. CDR3 region: CASSLGESYNEQFF. The CDR3 DNA reads TGTGCCAGCAGTCTCGGGGAGTCCTACAATGAGCAGTTCTTC.